A selection of T cell receptor beta chains follows, all from one sample in a study of cytomegalovirus exposure and HLA in healthy donors. The data were produced by immunoSEQ multiplex PCR, yet TCRdb's version contains in-frame clones alone and is incomplete. The sample table sets out fewer than 30,000 clones. The sample was PBMCs. These TCRs come from a young man in good health and CMV-seronegative. Both conserved end residues are part of each CDR3. A D gene is named only where the DNA matches it firmly.

J gene,V gene,D gene,CDR3 DNA,CDR3 protein
TRBJ2-5,TRBV27,TRBD1,TGTGCCAGCATCATACCTTTTAGGGACAGGCGAGGCCCCGAACAAGAGACCCAGTACTTC,CASIIPFRDRRGPEQETQYF
TRBJ1-2,TRBV7-8,.,TGTGCCAGCAGCCCACAGTACGGAGGCTACACCTTC,CASSPQYGGYTF
TRBJ1-6,TRBV30,TRBD1,TGTGCCTGGAGCCTCGGACAGGGAGCGGGACCCCTCCACTTT,CAWSLGQGAGPLHF
TRBJ1-6,TRBV6-5,.,TGTGCCAGCAGTTACTCGTCAGGGTTCAGCTCACCCCTCCACTTT,CASSYSSGFSSPLHF
TRBJ1-1,TRBV5-6,.,TGTGCCAGCAGCTTGGGCGTCCTACCCCAAGACACTGAAGCTTTCTTT,CASSLGVLPQDTEAFF
TRBJ1-2,TRBV30,.,TGTGCCTGGACTCTTTCTGATGGCTACACCTTC,CAWTLSDGYTF
TRBJ2-1,TRBV30,TRBD1,TGTGCCTGGTCCCCGGACAGGGTGAGCGGCTTCTTC,CAWSPDRVSGFF
TRBJ1-1,TRBV29-1,.,TGCAGCGTGTTCTCGGACAGAAGCACTGAAGCTTTCTTT,CSVFSDRSTEAFF
TRBJ1-4,TRBV2,.,TGTGCCAGCAGGGGGGAGGGTGAAAAACTGTTTTTT,CASRGEGEKLFF
TRBJ2-1,TRBV28,.,TGTGCCAGCAGTTTTCCCAGCTCCTACAATGAGCAGTTCTTC,CASSFPSSYNEQFF
TRBJ1-6,TRBV27,TRBD1,TGTGCCAGCAGCCGGGACAGGGACCATTATAATTCACCCCTCCACTTT,CASSRDRDHYNSPLHF
TRBJ2-3,TRBV11-2,TRBD1,TGTGCCAGCAGCTTAGCCGGACAGGGCCGCACAGATACGCAGTATTTT,CASSLAGQGRTDTQYF
TRBJ2-3,TRBV25-1,.,TGTGCCAGCAGCGCCGGGGGCACAGATACGCAGTATTTT,CASSAGGTDTQYF
TRBJ1-1,TRBV4-2,.,TGTGCCAGCAGCCAATTTTTTCATGCGGGGCAGGGCGCTGAAGCTTTCTTT,CASSQFFHAGQGAEAFF
TRBJ2-3,TRBV28,.,TGTGCCAGCAGTCCCGGAGAGGGCGATACGCAGTATTTT,CASSPGEGDTQYF
TRBJ1-1,TRBV2,TRBD1,TGTGCCAGCAGTCCGACAGGGGAGGCTGAAGCTTTCTTT,CASSPTGEAEAFF
TRBJ2-1,TRBV5-1,TRBD1,TGCGCCAGCAGCTCGACAGGGGACTTCTACAATGAGCAGTTCTTC,CASSSTGDFYNEQFF
TRBJ1-3,TRBV6-1,TRBD1,TGTGCCAGCAGTGAAGGTCCCGGGACAGGCCCAGTCTCTGGAAACACCATATATTTT,CASSEGPGTGPVSGNTIYF
TRBJ1-5,TRBV19,.,TGTGCCAGTAAGACCGGGACTACCGATCAGCCCCAGCATTTT,CASKTGTTDQPQHF
TRBJ1-3,TRBV11-2,.,TGTGCCAGCAACGACAGGCAAGGTGGAAACACCATATATTTT,CASNDRQGGNTIYF
TRBJ2-7,TRBV5-1,.,TGCGCCAGCAGCTTGGGACAGCAGTACGAGCAGTACTTC,CASSLGQQYEQYF
TRBJ1-2,TRBV5-6,TRBD1,TGTGCCAGCAGCTTCTACGTCCAGGGGGCTCGCTACACCTTC,CASSFYVQGARYTF
TRBJ2-1,TRBV6-1,TRBD2,TGTGCCAGCAACTTAGCGGGGGAGAACTACAATGAGCAGTTCTTC,CASNLAGENYNEQFF
TRBJ2-7,TRBV7-9,TRBD2,TGTGCCAGCAGCTTCGGAAGCGCTAGCGGAAACTCCTACGAGCAGTACTTC,CASSFGSASGNSYEQYF
TRBJ2-5,TRBV9,TRBD2,TGTGCCAGCAGCGTAGGCGGGGGGGCAGGGGAGACCCAGTACTTC,CASSVGGGAGETQYF
TRBJ2-2,TRBV16,.,TGTGCCAGCAGCCCCCAGGGGCACGGGGAGCTGTTTTTT,CASSPQGHGELFF
TRBJ2-5,TRBV6-5,TRBD2,TGTGCCAGCAGTGCCCCGGGACTAGCGGAAGAGACCCAGTACTTC,CASSAPGLAEETQYF
TRBJ2-1,TRBV2,TRBD2,TGTGCCAGCAGTGATAGACTAGCGGGGGTGCATGAGCAGTTCTTC,CASSDRLAGVHEQFF
TRBJ2-7,TRBV10-2,.,TGCGCCAGCAGTGGGGGGGGCGGGTACGAGCAGTACTTC,CASSGGGGYEQYF
TRBJ2-7,TRBV7-9,TRBD1,TGTGCCAGCAGCTTCGCAGGGGGCGACGAGCAGCACTTC,CASSFAGGDEQHF
TRBJ2-2,TRBV6-1,.,TGTGCCAGCAGTGAACTCAGGGACACCGGGGAGCTGTTTTTT,CASSELRDTGELFF
TRBJ2-7,TRBV11-2,TRBD1,TGTGCCAGTCGGTGGGGGACAGGGGACCACGAGCAGTACTTC,CASRWGTGDHEQYF
TRBJ2-5,TRBV6-8,.,TGTGCCGCCCAGAATCCGTCACAGACCCAGTACTTC,CAAQNPSQTQYF
TRBJ1-5,TRBV5-6,TRBD1,TGTGCCAGCAGCTTGAAGGGACAGGGGGCATGGCAGCCCCAGCATTTT,CASSLKGQGAWQPQHF
TRBJ2-2,TRBV27,.,TGTGCCAGCAGTCCTCGACAGGTTGGTCACGGGGAGCTGTTTTTT,CASSPRQVGHGELFF
TRBJ2-7,TRBV5-1,TRBD1,TGCGCCAGCAGCTTGGGACAGGGGGGCTCCTACGAGCAGTACTTC,CASSLGQGGSYEQYF